These 5 T cell receptor beta chains were all obtained from the same sample, sequenced in a study of blood T cell repertoires in COVID-19 (dated by TCRdb to between 2020 and 2021). The library was produced with the immunoSEQ multiplex PCR assay. In its TCRdb copy, this immuneACCESS table keeps in-frame sequences only and misses some clones. Where compared with another copy, unresolved V genes explain less than half of these, and the others have no known cause. The sample records some 120,000 clones, around nine tenths of which are singletons. 6.5% to 9% of the sample belongs to the ten largest clones. Sequenced sample: peripheral blood. All receptors derive from a man aged 45 to 65 with acute or convalescent COVID-19.

The chain combines TRBV7-2 with TRBJ1-2; TRBD1 aligns across 12 bases. The J segment lost 5 bases and the V segment lost 5 bases, leaving 18 bases of the junction unmatched. The CDR3 length is 19 residues. Per germline, CDR1 SGHTA and CDR2 FQGNSA. CDR3 nucleotide sequence: TGTGCCAGCAGCATCCCGGGGGGGACAGGGGGCTTTAGGGGATATGGCTACACCTTC. Translating it yields CASSIPGGTGGFRGYGYTF.

The chain combines TRBV11-2 with TRBJ2-2, with a possible D match to TRBD1 (6 bases). V was clipped by 3 bases and J by 3 bases, with 8 bases between them. Per germline, CDR1 SGHAT and CDR2 FQNNGV. This CDR3 has 14 residues. The CDR3 region is CASSFQGYTGELFF. The CDR3 nucleotides are TGTGCCAGCAGCTTCCAGGGGTACACCGGGGAGCTGTTTTTT.

The chain is built from TRBV7-6 and TRBJ2-1, with D perhaps matching TRBD2 (6 bases). CDR3 length equals 14 residues. The ends were cut back, 5 bases at V and 6 bases at J, with 14 bases in the middle. Germline lookup yields CDR1 SGHVS and CDR2 FNYEAQ. This chain's CDR3 is CASSDGTAPNEQFF. The CDR3 DNA reads TGTGCCAGCAGCGACGGGACTGCCCCCAATGAGCAGTTCTTC.

The gene calls are TRBV6-5 and TRBJ1-4; no definite D call. Germline lookup yields CDR1 MNHEY and CDR2 SVGAGI. V dropped 0 bases and J dropped 6 bases, with 11 bases sitting between them. This CDR3 spans 15 amino acids. The CDR3 DNA follows: TGTGCCAGCAGTTACTCGGCGGGCTTGCATGAAAAACTGTTTTTT. It yields the protein CASSYSAGLHEKLFF.

This chain joins TRBV7-7 and TRBJ2-1, with TRBD2 identical over 9 bases. Germline V gives CDR1 SSHAT, CDR2 FNYEAQ (reference sequence). The CDR3 runs to 15 residues. The junction had 6 bases not matched to a gene; V was cut back by 4 bases and J by 5 bases. The CDR3 loop is CASSSLAGAHNEQFF. The DNA of the CDR3 is TGTGCCAGCAGCTCCTTAGCGGGAGCCCACAATGAGCAGTTCTTC.